This T cell receptor beta chain was captured in a study of cytomegalovirus exposure and HLA in healthy donors. Study-wide results and limits: It was assumed in the presence/absence analyses that sequencing depth was roughly uniform across donors.

Vbeta (60) and Jbeta (13) primers were used in the PCR. Some clones are missing from TCRdb's copy, which holds only in-frame ones; the method was immunoSEQ multiplex PCR. Of 180,000 or so clones in the sample, 76% were seen once. In its sample, this clone was seen a few times. Its antigen is not identified. The CDR3 has 17 amino acids. The germline gives CDR1 LGHNA, CDR2 YNFKEQ. Trimming left V 1 base short and J 0 bases short, with 13 bases between. Sequenced sample: PBMCs. This clonotype originated in a female donor in good health and CMV-seronegative. The genes are TRBV4-2 and TRBJ2-1; possibly TRBD1 for D (6 bases). The CDR3 region is CASSQAGTGSSYNEQFF. Written as DNA, the CDR3 is TGTGCCAGCAGCCAAGCCGGAACAGGGAGCTCCTACAATGAGCAGTTCTTC.